This entry concerns a single T cell receptor (beta chain). The CDR3 is 18 amino acids. From germline, CDR1 is SGHNT and CDR2 YENEEA. V lost 4 bases and J 0 bases, leaving 19 bases between the germline ends. Libraries were prepared by immunoSEQ multiplex PCR; TCRdb keeps only in-frame clonotypes and omits some of them. This table holds roughly 56,000 clones, 65% to 90% found once. The data belong to a study of OX40 agonist ivuxolimab in advanced cancers. Material: CD4+ or CD8+ T cells sorted from blood, obtained in a trial of the OX40 agonist ivuxolimab. The chain recombines TRBV11-3 with TRBJ1-5; the D is unclear. This clonotype was obtained from an adult with an advanced solid tumor such as melanoma, head and neck, liver or kidney cancer. CDR3 protein: CASSYYGRISYSNQPQHF. CDR3 nucleotides: TGTGCCAGCAGCTATTACGGACGGATAAGTTATAGCAATCAGCCCCAGCATTTT.